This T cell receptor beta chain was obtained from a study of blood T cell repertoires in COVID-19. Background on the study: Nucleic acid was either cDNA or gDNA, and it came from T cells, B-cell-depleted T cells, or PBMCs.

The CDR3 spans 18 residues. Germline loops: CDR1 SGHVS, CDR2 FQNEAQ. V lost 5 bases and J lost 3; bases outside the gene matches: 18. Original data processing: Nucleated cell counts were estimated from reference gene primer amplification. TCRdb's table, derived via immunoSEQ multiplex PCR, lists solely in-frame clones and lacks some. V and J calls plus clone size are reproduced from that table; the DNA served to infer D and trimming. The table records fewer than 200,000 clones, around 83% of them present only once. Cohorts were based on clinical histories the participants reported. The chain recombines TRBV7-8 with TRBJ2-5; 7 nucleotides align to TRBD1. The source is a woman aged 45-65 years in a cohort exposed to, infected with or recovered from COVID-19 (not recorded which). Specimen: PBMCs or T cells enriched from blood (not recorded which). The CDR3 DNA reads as TGTGCCAGCAGCCGCTTGGGGGTTGGAGACAGGGTGGAAGAGACCCAGTACTTC. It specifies CASSRLGVGDRVEETQYF.